The 30 T cell receptor beta chains below were found in one sample sequenced in a study of T-cell memory formation after mild COVID-19. TCRdb independently ran MiXCR on the 5' RACE reads; one entry per CDR3 protein. The profile shows approximately 340,000 distinct CDR3 sequences, approximately 15% of them singletons. Sequenced: PBMCs or a T cell subset sorted from them (not recorded which). These receptors originate from a man younger than 30 who had mild COVID-19 (a few samples of this study predate the infection). Cell type and time point are not known.

This clonotype has a handful of counts. The gene calls are TRBV9 and TRBJ1-5, with TRBD1 matching 12 bases. This CDR3 spans 15 amino acids. The ends lost 4 bases at V and 6 bases at J; junction bases unmatched: 5. Germline CDR1 reads SGDLS; CDR2 reads YYNGEE. The chain's CDR3 is CASSPRDRGLQPQHF. Written as DNA, the CDR3 is TGTGCCAGCAGCCCAAGGGACAGGGGGCTTCAGCCCCAGCATTTT.

The rearrangement joins TRBV6-5 to TRBJ2-2; D tentatively fits TRBD1 or TRBD2 (6 bases each). Trimming left V 7 bases short and J 3 bases short, with 12 bases between. There are 14 residues in the CDR3. Germline V lookup: CDR1 MNHEY, CDR2 SVGAGI. CDR3 nucleotides: TGTGCCAGCAAAAACAGGGAGGACACCGGGGAGCTGTTTTTT. It specifies CASKNREDTGELFF.

The chain couples TRBV4-3 to TRBJ1-3; D gene unclear. Trimming removed 6 bases at V and 1 base at J, with 10 bases between. Per the germline V gene, CDR1 is LGHNA and CDR2 is YSLEER. This CDR3 has 14 amino acids. CDR3 amino acids: CASSSTRSGNTIYF. The CDR3 DNA reads TGCGCCAGCAGTTCGACAAGGTCTGGAAACACCATATATTTT.

This clonotype was observed at least ten times. The chain recombines TRBV25-1 with TRBJ2-2; D remains ambiguous. The CDR3 runs to 13 residues. V was shortened by 7 bases and J by 1 base, with 7 bases between the two germline ends. CDR1 and CDR2 from the germline V gene are MGHDK and SYGVNS. This chain's CDR3 is CASTPGNTGELFF. The CDR3 DNA sequence: TGTGCCAGCACCCCGGGGAACACCGGGGAGCTGTTTTTT.

This clonotype was observed a few times. The CDR3 protein is CASRQIGTTGQKLFF. The CDR3 DNA reads as TGTGCCAGCAGGCAGATCGGGACAACGGGCCAAAAACTGTTTTTT. The V and J genes are TRBV11-2 and TRBJ1-4; maybe TRBD1 (6 bases). Trimming cost V 6 bases and J 9 bases, with 20 bases left between them. CDR3 length: 15 amino acids. In germline, CDR1 is SGHAT, CDR2 FQNNGV.

This clonotype was seen more than once but under ten times. J is TRBJ2-1 and V is TRBV5-1; 11 nucleotides agree with TRBD2. This CDR3 spans 14 amino acids. CDR1 and CDR2 from the germline V gene are SGHRS and YFSETQ. The V and J ends lost 0 bases and 9 bases, in that order; junction bases with no gene match: 2. CDR3 DNA sequence: TGCGCCAGCAGCTTGGCGCTAGCGGGGGGTGAGCAGTTCTTC. It encodes CASSLALAGGEQFF.

The chain links TRBV5-1 to TRBJ2-2; D is perhaps TRBD1 or TRBD2 (5 bases each). The V gene lost 5 bases and the J gene lost 3 bases, with 14 bases spanning the gap. CDR1 and CDR2 from the germline V gene are SGHRS and YFSETQ. The CDR3 length is 15 residues. CDR3 sequence: CASSLSLGDTGELFF. CDR3 sequence (DNA): TGCGCCAGCAGTCTTAGCCTGGGGGACACCGGGGAGCTGTTTTTT.

The chain has TRBV4-2 and TRBJ1-2; a weak D match, TRBD1 (6 bases). Trimming pared 1 base from V and 4 bases from J, leaving 10 bases between. Germline V lookup: CDR1 LGHNA, CDR2 YNFKEQ. This CDR3 has 14 residues. The CDR3 region has the DNA TGTGCCAGCAGCCAAGTGTCGGACAGCTATGGCTACACCTTC. It is translated as CASSQVSDSYGYTF.

This chain's CDR3 is CASSMDRVQTQYF. The CDR3 DNA reads as TGTGCCAGTAGTATGGACAGGGTACAGACCCAGTACTTC. The chain is built from TRBV19 and TRBJ2-5; 8 bases are shared with TRBD1. Germline values: CDR1 LNHDA, CDR2 SQIVND (reference sequence). The ends lost 3 bases at V and 6 bases at J; junction bases unmatched: 3. The CDR3 runs to 13 residues.

By share, this clonotype counts as medium-sized (0.01 to 0.1%). This chain joins TRBV6-5 and TRBJ2-5; TRBD1 matches at 10 bases. Germline trimming cut 0 bases from V and 6 bases from J; bases unmatched to any gene: 4. Germline assignment: CDR1 MNHEY and CDR2 SVGAGI. The CDR3 sequence is 15 residues long. The CDR3 loop is CASSYSTGGGKTQYF. CDR3 nucleotides: TGTGCCAGCAGTTACTCGACAGGGGGCGGGAAGACCCAGTACTTC.

The rearrangement joins TRBV20-1 to TRBJ2-5, with D uncertain. This CDR3 region has 13 residues. V dropped 4 bases and J dropped 5 bases, with 14 bases sitting between them. Germline loops: CDR1 DFQATT, CDR2 SNEGSKA (reference sequence). Here the CDR3 reads CSATNPTRETQYF. Here the CDR3 DNA reads TGCAGTGCTACGAACCCGACGCGGGAGACCCAGTACTTC.

This clonotype was seen a few times. This sequence joins TRBV6-2 or TRBV6-3 and TRBJ2-3, with 9 bases that match TRBD1. Per the germline V gene, CDR1 is MNHEY and CDR2 is SVGEGT. This CDR3 comprises 15 residues. V lost 7 bases to trimming and J lost 4 bases; unmatched junction nucleotides: 9. This chain's CDR3 is CASTSVQGASDTQYF. CDR3 nucleotide sequence: TGTGCCAGCACCTCGGTACAGGGGGCATCAGATACGCAGTATTTT.

The chain joins TRBV20-1 to TRBJ2-3, with TRBD2 identical over 8 bases. This CDR3 has 16 amino acids. Germline V lookup: CDR1 DFQATT, CDR2 SNEGSKA (reference sequence). V was clipped by 0 bases and J by 5 bases; unmatched bases: 10. CDR3 sequence: CSARDPGRGAGDTQYF. The CDR3 bases are TGCAGTGCTAGAGATCCGGGGCGGGGGGCAGGAGATACGCAGTATTTT.

This chain uses TRBV7-9 with TRBJ2-5, with a tentative D call TRBD1 (8 bases). V was shortened by 5 bases and J by 7 bases, with 14 bases between the two germline ends. Per germline, CDR1 SEHNR and CDR2 FQNEAQ (reference sequence). CDR3 length equals 13 residues. CDR3 DNA: TGTGCCAGCAGCCCGGACAGGGAGGGGACCCAGTACTTC. Its translation is CASSPDREGTQYF.

This clonotype was found a few times. V usage is TRBV7-2 and J usage is TRBJ1-1; a weak D match, TRBD1 (5 bases). The CDR3 is 15 amino acids. V lost 5 bases, J lost 8 bases, and 21 bases lay in between. Germline CDR1 is SGHTA and CDR2 is FQGNSA. The chain's CDR3 is CASSIQARATEEAFF. The DNA of the CDR3 is TGTGCCAGCAGCATCCAAGCCAGGGCGACAGAAGAAGCTTTCTTT. Using reference TRBV7-2 and TRBJ1-1 for the parts outside the CDR3, the full variable domain is GAGVSQSPSNKVTEKGKDVELRCDPISGHTALYWYRQSLGQGLEFLIYFQGNSAPDKSGLPSDRFSAERTGGSVSTLTIQRTQQEDSAVYLCASSIQARATEEAFFGQGTRLTVV.

The CDR3, as DNA: TGTGCCAGCAGCCCTTTCTCCTATCGGACAGATACGCAGTATTTT. Protein product: CASSPFSYRTDTQYF. The V and J genes are TRBV5-8 and TRBJ2-3, with D unresolved. The V and J ends lost 4 bases and 3 bases respectively, with 15 bases between them. The CDR3 is 15 amino acids. Germline CDR1 is SGHTS and CDR2 is YDEGEE. The complete variable domain, with remaining parts taken from reference TRBV5-8 and TRBJ2-3, reads EAGVTQSPTHLIKTRGQQATLRCSPISGHTSVYWYQQALGLGLQFLLWYDEGEERNRGNFPPRFSGRQFPNYSSELNVNALELEDSALYLCASSPFSYRTDTQYFGPGTRLTVL.

The chain joins TRBV27 to TRBJ2-7; no reliable D call. Per germline, CDR1 MNHEY and CDR2 SMNVEV (reference sequence). This CDR3 comprises 15 residues. Trimming stripped 2 bases from V and 4 bases from J, with 15 bases between. This CDR3 is CASSLAIGLRYEQYF. The CDR3 bases are TGTGCCAGCAGTTTAGCAATAGGGCTAAGGTACGAGCAGTACTTC.

This clonotype was counted a few times. The genes are TRBV7-3 and TRBJ2-2; D unresolved. CDR1 and CDR2 from the germline V gene are SGHTA and FQGTGA. CDR3 length: 16 amino acids. With 1 base removed from V and 1 base from J, the gap between germline ends came to 10 bases. The CDR3 sequence: CASSLNARGNTGELFF. CDR3 coding DNA: TGTGCCAGCAGCTTAAACGCCCGTGGGAACACCGGGGAGCTGTTTTTT.

The chain couples TRBV20-1 to TRBJ2-5; TRBD1 aligns across 7 bases. Unmatched junction bases numbered 5, after V lost 3 bases and J lost 7 bases. From germline, CDR1 is DFQATT and CDR2 SNEGSKA (reference sequence). This CDR3 has 12 residues. CDR3 DNA: TGCAGTGCTAGCGTCCGGACAGGGACCCAGTACTTC. Residues: CSASVRTGTQYF.

The gene calls are TRBV18 and TRBJ2-6; no reliable D call. Trimming removed 3 bases at V and 0 bases at J, with 15 bases between. Per germline, CDR1 KGHSH and CDR2 LQKENI. This CDR3 comprises 18 residues. This CDR3 is CASSPRRLSFSGANVLTF. Written as DNA, the CDR3 is TGTGCCAGCTCACCCCGACGGTTATCCTTCTCTGGGGCCAACGTCCTGACTTTC.

This clonotype was seen a handful of times. The J gene is TRBJ1-2, the V gene TRBV6-5; D is unclear. The germline V and J ends were trimmed by 6 bases and 3 bases, with 11 bases remaining between them. Per the germline V gene, CDR1 is MNHEY and CDR2 is SVGAGI. CDR3 length equals 13 residues. Here the CDR3 reads CASRNSYYYGYTF. In DNA, the CDR3 is TGTGCCAGCAGGAACAGCTACTACTATGGCTACACCTTC.

This clonotype showed up just once. The V gene is TRBV4-1, the J gene TRBJ2-7; the match to TRBD2 covers 8 bases. Per the germline V gene, CDR1 is MGHRA and CDR2 is YSYEKL. The CDR3 extends over 14 amino acids. The V and J ends lost 5 bases and 9 bases, in that order; junction bases with no gene match: 12. The CDR3 spells CASSSGGADRRQYV. CDR3 nucleotide sequence: TGCGCCAGCAGCTCGGGGGGGGCAGATAGAAGGCAGTACGTC.

In this sample, this clonotype turned up a few times. This rearrangement joins TRBV7-2 to TRBJ2-5, with a tentative D call TRBD1 (5 bases). CDR3 length equals 15 residues. The V gene's germline CDR1 is SGHTA and CDR2 FQGNSA. Trimming took off 1 base at V and 0 bases at J, with 9 bases between the two ends. The CDR3 DNA follows: TGTGCCAGCAGCTTAGAGGGGTGGTACCAAGAGACCCAGTACTTC. Its protein is CASSLEGWYQETQYF.

This chain joins TRBV5-1 and TRBJ2-7; a weak D match, TRBD1 (6 bases). V lost 0 bases, J lost 3 bases, and 10 bases lay in between. The CDR3 is made up of 14 amino acids. CDR1 SGHRS and CDR2 YFSETQ come from the germline V gene. The CDR3 bases are TGCGCCAGCAGCTTGGGGACAGACATCTACGAGCAGTACTTC. This encodes CASSLGTDIYEQYF. The complete variable domain, with remaining parts taken from reference TRBV5-1 and TRBJ2-7, reads KAGVTQTPRYLIKTRGQQVTLSCSPISGHRSVSWYQQTPGQGLQFLFEYFSETQRNKGNFPGRFSGRQFSNSRSEMNVSTLELGDSALYLCASSLGTDIYEQYFGPGTRLTVT.

This clonotype was found many times. In DNA, the CDR3 is TGTGCCAGCAGCCCGAAACGGAAAGGGGGCACAGATACGCAGTATTTT. As protein: CASSPKRKGGTDTQYF. The rearrangement uses TRBV5-6 and TRBJ2-3, with a tentative D call TRBD1 (5 bases). Trimming left V 4 bases short and J 1 base short, with 16 bases between. This CDR3 spans 16 amino acids. Germline V gives CDR1 SGHDT, CDR2 YYEEEE.

CDR3: CASSPQGLKETQYF. In DNA form, the CDR3 reads TGTGCCAGCAGTCCACAGGGACTAAAGGAGACCCAGTACTTC. V gene TRBV12-3 or TRBV12-4 combines with J gene TRBJ2-5; a weak D match, TRBD2 (7 bases). The germline V and J ends were trimmed by 5 bases and 5 bases, with 15 bases remaining between them. The CDR3 spans 14 residues.

This clonotype has only a few counts. The chain employs TRBV3-1 and TRBJ2-7; D gene ambiguous. The CDR3 is 15 residues long. Germline CDR1 and CDR2: LGHDT and YNNKEL (reference sequence). V gave up 1 base and J gave up 2 bases, with 12 bases separating them. Here the CDR3 DNA reads TGTGCCAGCAGCCAAGGGACCTTTCGGGCCTACGAGCAGTACTTC. Translated: CASSQGTFRAYEQYF.

Only a few counts were recorded for this clonotype. The CDR3 loop reads CASSPDGPTLKAFF. CDR3 in DNA: TGCGCCAGCAGCCCAGACGGACCAACACTGAAAGCTTTCTTT. The J gene is TRBJ1-1, the V gene TRBV5-1; D not resolved. Germline V lookup: CDR1 SGHRS, CDR2 YFSETQ. The ends were cut back, 4 bases at V and 9 bases at J, with 19 bases in the middle. There are 14 residues in the CDR3.

The rearrangement uses TRBV14 and TRBJ2-3; the D gene is possibly TRBD2 (6 bases). V was shortened by 2 bases and J by 2 bases, with 11 bases between the two germline ends. Germline CDR1 SGHDN, CDR2 FVKESK. The CDR3 extends over 15 amino acids. CDR3 in amino acids: CASSQTGGITDTQYF. In DNA, the CDR3 is TGTGCCAGCAGCCAAACCGGGGGAATCACAGATACGCAGTATTTT. The full variable domain, its missing parts supplied by reference TRBV14 and TRBJ2-3, is EAGVTQFPSHSVIEKGQTVTLRCDPISGHDNLYWYRRVMGKEIKFLLHFVKESKQDESGMPNNRFLAERTGGTYSTLKVQPAELEDSGVYFCASSQTGGITDTQYFGPGTRLTVL.

This clonotype has just a few counts. V gene TRBV7-2 combines with J gene TRBJ2-1, with 9 bases identical to TRBD2. The germline CDR1 and CDR2 sequences are SGHTA and FQGNSA. V lost 5 bases to trimming and J lost 9 bases; unmatched junction nucleotides: 11. The CDR3 consists of 15 residues. CDR3 sequence reads: CASSPRGSGGTEQFF. The CDR3 DNA reads TGTGCCAGCAGCCCCCGGGGGAGCGGGGGGACTGAGCAGTTCTTC. Full variable domain (missing parts from reference TRBV7-2 and TRBJ2-1): GAGVSQSPSNKVTEKGKDVELRCDPISGHTALYWYRQSLGQGLEFLIYFQGNSAPDKSGLPSDRFSAERTGGSVSTLTIQRTQQEDSAVYLCASSPRGSGGTEQFFGPGTRLTVL.